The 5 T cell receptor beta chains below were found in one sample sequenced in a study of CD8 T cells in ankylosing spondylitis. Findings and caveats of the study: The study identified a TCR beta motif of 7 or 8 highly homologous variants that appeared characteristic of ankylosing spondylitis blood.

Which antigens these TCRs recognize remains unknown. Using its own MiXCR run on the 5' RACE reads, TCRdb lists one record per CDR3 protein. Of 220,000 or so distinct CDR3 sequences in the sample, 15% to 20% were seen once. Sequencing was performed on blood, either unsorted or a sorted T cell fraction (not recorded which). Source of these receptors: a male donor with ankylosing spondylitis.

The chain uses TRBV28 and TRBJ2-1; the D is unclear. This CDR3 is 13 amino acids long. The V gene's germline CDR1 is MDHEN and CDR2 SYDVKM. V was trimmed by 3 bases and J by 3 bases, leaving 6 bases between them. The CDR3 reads CASSFSFYNEQFF. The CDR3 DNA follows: TGTGCCAGCAGTTTTTCCTTCTACAATGAGCAGTTCTTC.

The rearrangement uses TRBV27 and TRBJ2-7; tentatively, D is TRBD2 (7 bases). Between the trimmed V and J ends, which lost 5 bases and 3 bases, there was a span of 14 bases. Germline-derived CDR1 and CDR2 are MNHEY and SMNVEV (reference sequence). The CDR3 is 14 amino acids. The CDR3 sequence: CASSPGGGGYEQYF. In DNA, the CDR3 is TGTGCCAGCAGTCCGGGGGGAGGGGGCTACGAGCAGTACTTC.

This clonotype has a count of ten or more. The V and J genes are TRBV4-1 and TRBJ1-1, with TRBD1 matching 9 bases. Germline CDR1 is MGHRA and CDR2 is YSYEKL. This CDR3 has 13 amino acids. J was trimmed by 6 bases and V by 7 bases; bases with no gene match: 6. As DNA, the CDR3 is TGCGCCAGCATCGGACAGGGGTTATCTGAAGCTTTCTTT. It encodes CASIGQGLSEAFF.

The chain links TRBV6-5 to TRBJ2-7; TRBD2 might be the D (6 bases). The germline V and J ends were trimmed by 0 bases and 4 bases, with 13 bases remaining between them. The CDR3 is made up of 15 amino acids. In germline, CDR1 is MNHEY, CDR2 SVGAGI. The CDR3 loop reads CASSYSASGVYEQYF. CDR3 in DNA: TGTGCCAGCAGTTACTCGGCCTCGGGGGTTTACGAGCAGTACTTC.

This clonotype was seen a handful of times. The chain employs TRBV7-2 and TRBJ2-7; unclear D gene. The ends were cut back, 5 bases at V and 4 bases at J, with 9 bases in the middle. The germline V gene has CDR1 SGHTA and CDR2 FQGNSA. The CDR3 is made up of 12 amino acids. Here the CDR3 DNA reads TGTGCCAGCAGCCCAGGTATATACGAGCAGTACTTC. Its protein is CASSPGIYEQYF.